This T cell receptor (beta chain) appears in the sequencing data of a study of metastatic and nonmetastatic thyroid tumors. Study as a whole: Where malignant and benign thyroid patients were concerned, repertoires were compared across blood and tumor or nodule tissue. The study, taken as a whole, reports: Compared with benign nodules, malignant thyroid tumors were reported to have significantly higher TCR beta diversity in both blood and tumor.

Thyroid surgery was preceded by no treatment in any patient. This CDR3 is built from 13 residues. V lost 2 bases to trimming and J lost 7 bases, with 11 bases between them. Germline V gives CDR1 MNHNS, CDR2 SASEGT. In the study's own analysis: The distant-metastasis classifier for papillary thyroid cancer was built from CDR3 differences across clinicopathological groups. Using MiXCR, TCRdb re-called clones from the PCR reads. What appears here as the V and J calls and clone size reflects TCRdb's work, not the paper's. The sample has more than 8,500 clones, 10% to 11% seen once; the top ten hold 7.6%. This clone counts as medium-sized. The target antigen is unknown.

The clonotype comes from a female donor with papillary thyroid cancer or a benign thyroid nodule (not recorded which). Some clones in this sample may be carry-over from other donors' samples. This chain connects TRBV6-1 to TRBJ1-1; no firm D call. Sequenced material: tumor tissue. The CDR3 DNA follows: TGTGCCAGCAGTGAACTCTCCATGAATGAAGCTTTCTTT. Translated: CASSELSMNEAFF.